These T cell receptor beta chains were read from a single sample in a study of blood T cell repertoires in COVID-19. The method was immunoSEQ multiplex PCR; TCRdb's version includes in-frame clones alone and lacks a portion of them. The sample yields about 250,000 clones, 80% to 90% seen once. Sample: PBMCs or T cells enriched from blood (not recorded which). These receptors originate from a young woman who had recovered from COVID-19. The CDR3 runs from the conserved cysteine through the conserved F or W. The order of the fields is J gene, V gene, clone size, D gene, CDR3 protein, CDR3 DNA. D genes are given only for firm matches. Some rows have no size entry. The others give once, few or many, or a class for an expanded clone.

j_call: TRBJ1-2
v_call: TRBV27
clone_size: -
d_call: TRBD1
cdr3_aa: CASTRPGQGDGYTF
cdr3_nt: TGTGCCAGCACCAGACCAGGACAGGGCGATGGCTACACCTTC

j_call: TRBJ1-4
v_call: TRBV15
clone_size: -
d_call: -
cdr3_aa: CATSRGRGGNEKLFF
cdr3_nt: TGTGCCACCAGCAGAGGACGGGGGGGGAATGAAAAACTGTTTTTT

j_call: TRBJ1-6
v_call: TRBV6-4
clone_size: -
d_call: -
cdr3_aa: CASSDMGANSPLHF
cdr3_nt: TGTGCCAGCAGTGATATGGGGGCTAATTCACCCCTCCACTTT

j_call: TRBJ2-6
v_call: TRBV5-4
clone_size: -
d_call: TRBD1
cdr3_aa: CASSLGTGGSGANVLTF
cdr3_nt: TGTGCCAGCAGCTTGGGGACAGGGGGCTCTGGGGCCAACGTCCTGACTTTC

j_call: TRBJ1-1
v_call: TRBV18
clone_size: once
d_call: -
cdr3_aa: CASSSSDKNTEAFF
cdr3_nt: TGTGCCAGCTCATCTTCTGACAAGAACACTGAAGCTTTCTTT

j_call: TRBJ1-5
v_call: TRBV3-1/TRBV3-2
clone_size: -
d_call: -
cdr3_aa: CASSQPGVGDQPQHF
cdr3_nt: TGTGCCAGCAGCCAACCAGGGGTCGGGGATCAGCCCCAGCATTTT

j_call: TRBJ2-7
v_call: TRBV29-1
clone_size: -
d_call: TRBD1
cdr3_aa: CSVGVGQVIYEQYF
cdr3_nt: TGCAGCGTTGGTGTTGGACAGGTAATCTACGAGCAGTACTTC

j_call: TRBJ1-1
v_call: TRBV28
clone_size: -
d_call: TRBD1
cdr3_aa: CASSFPIRRGQGNMNTEAFF
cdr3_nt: TGTGCCAGCAGTTTCCCGATCCGGAGAGGACAGGGGAACATGAACACTGAAGCTTTCTTT

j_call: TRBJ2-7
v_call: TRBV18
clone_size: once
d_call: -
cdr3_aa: CASSPGQTYEQYF
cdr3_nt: TGTGCCAGCTCACCGGGGCAGACTTACGAGCAGTACTTC

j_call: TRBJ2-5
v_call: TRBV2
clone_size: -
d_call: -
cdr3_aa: CASRADGETQYF
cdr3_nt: TGTGCCAGCAGGGCAGATGGAGAGACCCAGTACTTC

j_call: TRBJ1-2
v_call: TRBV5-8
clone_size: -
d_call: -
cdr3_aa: CASSLGVGAGRNYGYTF
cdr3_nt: TGTGCCAGCAGCTTGGGGGTTGGGGCAGGACGTAACTATGGCTACACCTTC

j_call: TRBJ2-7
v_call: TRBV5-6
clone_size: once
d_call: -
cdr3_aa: CASSDRTRGNYEQYF
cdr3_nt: TGTGCCAGCAGCGACCGGACTAGGGGGAACTACGAGCAGTACTTC

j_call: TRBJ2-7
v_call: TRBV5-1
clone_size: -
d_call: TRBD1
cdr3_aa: CASSPGTGFYEQYF
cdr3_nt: TGCGCCAGCAGCCCCGGGACAGGGTTCTACGAGCAGTACTTC

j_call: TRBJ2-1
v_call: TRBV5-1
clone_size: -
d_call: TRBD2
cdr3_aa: CASARVAGNNEQFF
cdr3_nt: TGCGCCAGCGCTAGGGTAGCGGGAAACAATGAGCAGTTCTTC

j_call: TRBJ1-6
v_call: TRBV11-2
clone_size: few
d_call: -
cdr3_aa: CASSGQTNNSPLHF
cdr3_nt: TGTGCCAGCAGCGGGCAGACAAATAATTCACCCCTCCACTTT

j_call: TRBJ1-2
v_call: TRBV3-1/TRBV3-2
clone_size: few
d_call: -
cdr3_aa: CASSPILAGRINYGYTF
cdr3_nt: TGTGCCAGCAGCCCCATCCTGGCGGGACGGATCAACTATGGCTACACCTTC

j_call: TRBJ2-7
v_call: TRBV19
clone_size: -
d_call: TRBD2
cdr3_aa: CASSILSGSSYEQYF
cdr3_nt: TGTGCCAGTAGTATCCTTAGCGGGAGTTCCTACGAGCAGTACTTC

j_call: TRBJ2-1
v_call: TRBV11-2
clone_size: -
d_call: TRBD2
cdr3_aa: CASSLRRLAGVVDNEQFF
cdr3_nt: TGTGCCAGCAGCTTGAGGAGACTAGCGGGAGTCGTGGACAATGAGCAGTTCTTC

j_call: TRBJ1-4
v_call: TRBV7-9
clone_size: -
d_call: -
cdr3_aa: CASSLGYRAATNEKLFF
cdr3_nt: TGTGCCAGCAGCTTAGGATACAGGGCAGCAACTAATGAAAAACTGTTTTTT

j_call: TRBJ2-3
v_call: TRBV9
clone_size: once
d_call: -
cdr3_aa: CASSVVGRPADTQYF
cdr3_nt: TGTGCCAGCAGCGTAGTGGGCCGCCCCGCAGATACGCAGTATTTT

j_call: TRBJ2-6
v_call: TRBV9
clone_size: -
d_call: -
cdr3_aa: CASSLPEGSGANVLTF
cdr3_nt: TGTGCCAGCAGCCTCCCGGAGGGATCTGGGGCCAACGTCCTGACTTTC

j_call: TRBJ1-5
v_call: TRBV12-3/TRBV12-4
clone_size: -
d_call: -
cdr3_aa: CASSLVAENQHF
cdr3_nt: TGTGCCAGCAGTTTGGTGGCGGAGAACCAGCATTTT

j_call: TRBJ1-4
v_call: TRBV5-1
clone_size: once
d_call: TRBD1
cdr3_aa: CASRAGTADLKLFF
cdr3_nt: TGCGCCAGCAGGGCCGGGACAGCCGATCTAAAACTGTTTTTT

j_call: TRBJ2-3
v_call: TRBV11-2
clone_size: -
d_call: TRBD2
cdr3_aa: CASRAGGTDTQYF
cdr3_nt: TGTGCCAGCAGGGCGGGAGGGACAGATACGCAGTATTTT